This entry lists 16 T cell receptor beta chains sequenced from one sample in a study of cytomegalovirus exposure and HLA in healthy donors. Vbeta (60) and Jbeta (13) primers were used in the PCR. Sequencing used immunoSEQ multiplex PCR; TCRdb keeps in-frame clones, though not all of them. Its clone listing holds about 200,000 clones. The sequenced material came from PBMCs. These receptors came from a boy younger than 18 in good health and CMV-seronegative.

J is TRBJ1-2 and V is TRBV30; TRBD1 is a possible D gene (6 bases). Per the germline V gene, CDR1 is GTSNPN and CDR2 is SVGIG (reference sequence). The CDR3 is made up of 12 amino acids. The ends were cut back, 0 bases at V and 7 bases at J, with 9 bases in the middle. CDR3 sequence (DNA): TGTGCCTGGAGTGTAAGCAGGGGTGGCTACACCTTC. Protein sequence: CAWSVSRGGYTF.

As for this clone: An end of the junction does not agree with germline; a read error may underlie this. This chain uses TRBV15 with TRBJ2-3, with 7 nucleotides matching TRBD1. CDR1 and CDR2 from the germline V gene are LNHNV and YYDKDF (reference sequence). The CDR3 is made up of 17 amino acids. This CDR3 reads CATSRGTDNSHTDAQYF. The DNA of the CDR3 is TGTGCCACCAGCAGGGGGACAGATAATTCACACACAGATGCGCAGTATTTT.

The chain's CDR3 is CAWSFGTGHNEQFF. DNA of the CDR3: TGTGCCTGGAGTTTCGGGACAGGGCACAATGAGCAGTTCTTC. The chain couples TRBV30 to TRBJ2-1; 9 bases align to TRBD1. The CDR3 has 14 residues. Trimming removed 2 bases from V and 5 bases from J; junction bases left unmatched: 4. Germline lookup yields CDR1 GTSNPN and CDR2 SVGIG (reference sequence). The complete variable domain, with remaining parts taken from reference TRBV30 and TRBJ2-1, reads SQTIHQWPATLVQPVGSPLSLECTVEGTSNPNLYWYRQAAGRGLQLLFYSVGIGQISSEVPQNLSASRPQDRQFILSSKKLLLSDSGFYLCAWSFGTGHNEQFFGPGTRLTVL.

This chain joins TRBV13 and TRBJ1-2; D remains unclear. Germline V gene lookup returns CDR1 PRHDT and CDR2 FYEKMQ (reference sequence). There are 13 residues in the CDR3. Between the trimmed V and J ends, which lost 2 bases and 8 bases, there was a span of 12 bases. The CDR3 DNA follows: TGTGCCAGCAGCTTAACTAGGGCCGCCGGCTACACCTTC. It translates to CASSLTRAAGYTF.

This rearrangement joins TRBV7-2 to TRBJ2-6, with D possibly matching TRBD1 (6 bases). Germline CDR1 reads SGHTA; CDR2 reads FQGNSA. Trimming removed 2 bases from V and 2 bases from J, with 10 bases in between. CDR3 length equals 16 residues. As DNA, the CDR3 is TGTGCCAGCAGCTTAATGGGGGCGGCTGGGGCCAACGTCCTGACTTTC. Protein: CASSLMGAAGANVLTF.

The CDR3 nucleotides read TGTGTCAGAAGCACCGGGACTAGCGTTGACGAGCAGTACTTC. This encodes CVRSTGTSVDEQYF. This chain uses TRBV7-5 with TRBJ2-7; TRBD2 is taken as the D call from the table, unchecked against the DNA. TRBV7-5 counts as a pseudogene. The CDR3 has 14 amino acids.

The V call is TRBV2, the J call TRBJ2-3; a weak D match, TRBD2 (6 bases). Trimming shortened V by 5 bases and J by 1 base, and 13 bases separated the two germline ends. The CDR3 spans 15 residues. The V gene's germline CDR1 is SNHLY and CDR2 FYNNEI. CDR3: CASSLSGWGTDTQYF. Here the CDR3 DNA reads TGTGCCAGCAGTCTAAGCGGGTGGGGCACAGATACGCAGTATTTT.

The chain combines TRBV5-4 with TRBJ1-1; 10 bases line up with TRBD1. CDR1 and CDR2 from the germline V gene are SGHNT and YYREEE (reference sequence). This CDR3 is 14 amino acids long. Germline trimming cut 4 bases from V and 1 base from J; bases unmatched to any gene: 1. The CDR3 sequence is CASSRDRGNTEAFF. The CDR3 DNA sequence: TGTGCCAGCAGCCGGGACAGGGGGAACACTGAAGCTTTCTTT.

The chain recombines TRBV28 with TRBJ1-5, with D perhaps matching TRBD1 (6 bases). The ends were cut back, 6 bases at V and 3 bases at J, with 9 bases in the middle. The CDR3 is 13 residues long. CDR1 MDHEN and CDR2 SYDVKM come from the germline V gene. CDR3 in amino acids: CASRGANNQPQHF. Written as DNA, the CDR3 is TGTGCCAGCAGGGGGGCCAACAATCAGCCCCAGCATTTT.

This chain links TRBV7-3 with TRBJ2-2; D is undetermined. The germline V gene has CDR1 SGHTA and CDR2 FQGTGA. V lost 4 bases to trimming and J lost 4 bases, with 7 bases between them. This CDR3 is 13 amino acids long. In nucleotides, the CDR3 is TGTGCCAGCAGCTCTTTCGTCACCGGGGAGCTGTTTTTT. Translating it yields CASSSFVTGELFF.

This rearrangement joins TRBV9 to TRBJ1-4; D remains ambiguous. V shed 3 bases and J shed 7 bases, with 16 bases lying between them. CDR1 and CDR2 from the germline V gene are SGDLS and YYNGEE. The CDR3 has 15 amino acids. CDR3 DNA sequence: TGTGCCAGCAGCGAGGGCGCCAGCGGCGCTGAAAAACTGTTTTTT. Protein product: CASSEGASGAEKLFF.

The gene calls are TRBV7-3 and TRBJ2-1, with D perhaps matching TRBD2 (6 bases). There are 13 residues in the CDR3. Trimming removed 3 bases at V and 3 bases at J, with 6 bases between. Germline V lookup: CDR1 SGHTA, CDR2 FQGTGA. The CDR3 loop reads CASSLGLYNEQFF. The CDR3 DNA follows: TGTGCCAGCAGCTTGGGACTCTACAATGAGCAGTTCTTC.

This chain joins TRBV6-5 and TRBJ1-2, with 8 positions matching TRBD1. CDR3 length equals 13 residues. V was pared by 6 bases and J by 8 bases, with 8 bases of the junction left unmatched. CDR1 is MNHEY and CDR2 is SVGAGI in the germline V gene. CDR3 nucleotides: TGTGCCAGCAGCAGACAGGGGCCTAGGGGCTACACCTTC. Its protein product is CASSRQGPRGYTF.

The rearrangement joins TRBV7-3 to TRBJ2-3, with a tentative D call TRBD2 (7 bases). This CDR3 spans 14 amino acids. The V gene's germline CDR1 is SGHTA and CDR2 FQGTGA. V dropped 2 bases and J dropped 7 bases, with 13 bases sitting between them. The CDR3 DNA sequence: TGTGCCAGCAGCTTATTGGGGGGGCAAAATACGCAGTATTTT. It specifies CASSLLGGQNTQYF.

CDR3: CASSSGAIPYGYTF. The CDR3 bases are TGTGCCAGCAGTTCAGGGGCCATACCCTATGGCTACACCTTC. The chain combines TRBV6-5 with TRBJ1-2; D is perhaps TRBD1 (6 bases). Trimming removed 4 bases at V and 4 bases at J, with 13 bases between. The CDR3 sequence is 14 residues long. Germline V gene data show CDR1 as MNHEY and CDR2 as SVGAGI.

For the CDR3, the DNA is TGCAGCGTTGGCACTAGCGGCTACGAGCAGTACTTC. It specifies CSVGTSGYEQYF. This chain uses TRBV29-1 with TRBJ2-5, with 8 bases aligning to TRBD2. Gene TRBJ2-7 matches the end of the DNA better, so the J call may be wrong. Germline V gene sequence: CDR1 SQVTM, CDR2 ANQGSEA. CDR3 size: 12 residues.